This entry lists 19 T cell receptor beta chains sequenced from one sample in a study of T cell repertoires in cytomegalovirus infection. TCRdb processed the reads anew with MiXCR; each CDR3 protein has one entry. The sample lists around 120,000 distinct CDR3 sequences; less than 9.5% were seen once. The sample comprised PBMCs. These receptors all come from a human donor in good health (CMV status not recorded). Some clones in this sample may be carry-over from other donors' samples.

This clonotype was picked up many times. The chain recombines TRBV19 with TRBJ1-4; maybe TRBD1 (5 bases). The germline V gene encodes CDR1 LNHDA and CDR2 SQIVND (reference sequence). V lost 7 bases and J lost 8, with 26 bases in between. The CDR3 totals 17 residues. CDR3 DNA sequence: TGTGCCAGTAATTTTGGGACCCTTGCCCCCCAAGGAGAAAAACTGTTTTTT. This sequence encodes CASNFGTLAPQGEKLFF.

The chain combines TRBV20-1 with TRBJ1-1; 7 bases map to TRBD1. CDR3 length: 15 amino acids. The germline V gene has CDR1 DFQATT and CDR2 SNEGSKA (reference sequence). The V gene end was trimmed by 2 bases and the J gene end by 2 bases; junction bases not matched to a gene: 8. The CDR3, as DNA: TGCAGTGCTAGAAAGATGACAGGGTCTAACACTGAAGCTTTCTTT. Translation: CSARKMTGSNTEAFF.

The chain uses TRBV5-6 and TRBJ1-6; the D is unclear. The CDR3 contains 13 residues. Per germline, CDR1 SGHDT and CDR2 YYEEEE. Between the trimmed V and J ends, which lost 0 bases and 7 bases, there was a span of 5 bases. The CDR3: CASSLEPNSPLHF. CDR3 nucleotides: TGTGCCAGCAGCTTGGAACCCAATTCACCCCTCCACTTT.

Ten or more counts support this clonotype. This rearrangement joins TRBV20-1 to TRBJ2-3; the D is unclear. With 0 bases removed from V and 0 bases from J, the gap between germline ends came to 10 bases. The CDR3 is 15 amino acids. Germline V lookup: CDR1 DFQATT, CDR2 SNEGSKA (reference sequence). As DNA, the CDR3 is TGCAGTGCTAGAGATATGGACGGAAGCACAGATACGCAGTATTTT. Its protein is CSARDMDGSTDTQYF.

This clonotype has more than one count but fewer than ten. Here the CDR3 reads CASSYSTGIGDQPQHF. The CDR3 DNA reads as TGTGCCAGCAGTTACTCGACCGGGATTGGCGATCAGCCCCAGCATTTT. V gene TRBV6-6 combines with J gene TRBJ1-5; D call uncertain. The CDR3 covers 16 residues. Trimming left V 0 bases short and J 5 bases short, with 14 bases between. Looked up from germline, CDR1 is MNHNY and CDR2 is SVGAGI (reference sequence).

This clonotype was counted at least ten times. The gene calls are TRBV7-2 and TRBJ2-5; 9 nucleotides agree with TRBD1. With 5 bases clipped from V and 1 base from J, the junction kept 5 bases outside the gene matches. Germline V lookup: CDR1 SGHTA, CDR2 FQGNSA. CDR3 length: 15 residues. The CDR3 region is CASSVGTGPQETQYF. DNA of the CDR3: TGTGCCAGCAGCGTAGGGACAGGGCCCCAAGAGACCCAGTACTTC.

J is TRBJ1-4 and V is TRBV5-1, with a tentative D call TRBD1 (5 bases). The germline V gene has CDR1 SGHRS and CDR2 YFSETQ. Trimming took off 4 bases at V and 8 bases at J, with 15 bases between the two ends. The CDR3 has 14 amino acids. CDR3 sequence (DNA): TGCGCCAGCAGCCTCCGGGACGGACTAGAAAAACTGTTTTTT. This translates into CASSLRDGLEKLFF.

The J gene is TRBJ1-2, the V gene TRBV29-1, with a possible D match to TRBD1 (6 bases). Germline V lookup: CDR1 SQVTM, CDR2 ANQGSEA. CDR3 length: 16 amino acids. With 1 base removed from V and 2 bases from J, the gap between germline ends came to 17 bases. CDR3 in amino acids: CSVEGGGRVENYGYTF. The CDR3 DNA reads as TGCAGCGTTGAAGGGGGGGGCAGGGTGGAGAACTATGGCTACACCTTC.

This clonotype was counted ten times or more. The chain is built from TRBV2 and TRBJ1-6; D ambiguous. Trimming left V 9 bases short and J 8 bases short, with 5 bases between. Germline V gene data show CDR1 as SNHLY and CDR2 as FYNNEI. The CDR3 covers 10 residues. The CDR3 region is CARGDSPLHF. As DNA, the CDR3 is TGTGCCAGGGGAGATTCACCCCTCCACTTT.

Ten or more counts support this clonotype. The gene calls are TRBV5-1 and TRBJ1-1, with D perhaps matching TRBD1 (5 bases). This CDR3 is built from 15 residues. V gave up 3 bases and J gave up 1 base, with 13 bases separating them. Looked up from germline, CDR1 is SGHRS and CDR2 is YFSETQ. CDR3 sequence reads: CASSSGEGSNTEAFF. CDR3 nucleotide sequence: TGCGCCAGCAGCTCCGGAGAGGGGTCGAACACTGAAGCTTTCTTT.

The table lists this clonotype with many counts. This chain links TRBV7-2 with TRBJ1-2; tentative D call: TRBD1 (5 bases). Germline lookup yields CDR1 SGHTA and CDR2 FQGNSA. This CDR3 is built from 16 residues. The V end was cut by 1 base, the J end by 5 bases, with 17 bases between. Here the CDR3 reads CASSLVVGNPGYGYTF. Written as DNA, the CDR3 is TGTGCCAGCAGCTTAGTAGTTGGCAACCCAGGGTATGGCTACACCTTC.

This clonotype appeared many times. The chain employs TRBV7-2 and TRBJ1-1; 7 positions match TRBD1. The CDR3 length is 13 residues. Germline V gene sequence: CDR1 SGHTA, CDR2 FQGNSA. The trim removed 4 bases at V and 6 bases at J, leaving 5 bases unmatched. The CDR3 spells CASSWRQGAEAFF. CDR3 DNA: TGTGCCAGCAGCTGGCGACAGGGCGCTGAAGCTTTCTTT.

In this sample, this clonotype turned up many times. The chain uses TRBV4-2 and TRBJ2-7, with D possibly matching TRBD1 (6 bases). There are 15 residues in the CDR3. Germline V CDR1 and CDR2: LGHNA, YNFKEQ. V was shortened by 0 bases and J by 4 bases, with 13 bases between the two germline ends. The CDR3 region has the DNA TGTGCCAGCAGCCAAGATGAGGGGGTCGGATACGAGCAGTACTTC. It is translated as CASSQDEGVGYEQYF.

This clonotype showed up many times. The chain is built from TRBV7-6 and TRBJ2-5; D is uncertain. This CDR3 region has 13 residues. Germline V gene data show CDR1 as SGHVS and CDR2 as FNYEAQ. V was pared by 1 base and J by 1 base, with 4 bases between. This CDR3 reads CASSLVPQETQYF. The CDR3 coding sequence is TGTGCCAGCAGCTTAGTCCCCCAAGAGACCCAGTACTTC.

This clonotype was recorded many times. The V call is TRBV7-6, the J call TRBJ1-1; D ambiguous. Trimming took off 0 bases at V and 1 base at J, with 6 bases between the two ends. CDR3 length: 14 amino acids. The germline gives CDR1 SGHVS, CDR2 FNYEAQ. CDR3 in DNA: TGTGCCAGCAGCTTAGCGGGCGAGAACACTGAAGCTTTCTTT. Translation gives CASSLAGENTEAFF.

This clonotype has more than one count but fewer than ten. The gene calls are TRBV7-6 and TRBJ1-2; no clear D. Per the germline V gene, CDR1 is SGHVS and CDR2 is FNYEAQ. V lost 7 bases and J 3 bases, leaving 9 bases between the germline ends. The CDR3 has 12 residues. CDR3 bases: TGTGCCAGCATGGGAGGGCACTATGGCTACACCTTC. This gives the protein CASMGGHYGYTF.

Many counts were recorded for this clonotype. The chain carries TRBV7-2 and TRBJ2-1; tentative D call: TRBD2 (6 bases). Germline CDR1 SGHTA, CDR2 FQGNSA. The CDR3 is 15 residues long. V lost 10 bases and J lost 7, with 23 bases in between. CDR3 nucleotide sequence: TGTGCCACCACGGCGGGGATGGGCGAATTAAATGAGCAGTTCTTC. This gives the protein CATTAGMGELNEQFF.

The gene calls are TRBV5-4 and TRBJ2-1; D is unresolved. The CDR3 covers 12 residues. The germline CDR1 and CDR2 sequences are SGHNT and YYREEE (reference sequence). V shed 3 bases and J shed 10 bases, with 11 bases lying between them. The CDR3 bases are TGTGCCAGCAGCTCGCCAAGCAGGGAGCAGTTCTTC. This translates into CASSSPSREQFF.

The rearrangement uses TRBV5-1 and TRBJ1-6; 9 bases align to TRBD1. Losses at the gene ends were 5 bases for V and 8 bases for J; bases not matched to a gene: 5. Per the germline V gene, CDR1 is SGHRS and CDR2 is YFSETQ. The CDR3 extends over 14 amino acids. The CDR3 is CASSPGTGHSPLHF. The CDR3 coding sequence is TGCGCCAGCAGTCCCGGGACAGGGCATTCACCCCTCCACTTT.